The rows below give T cell receptor beta chains drawn from one sample of a study of blood T cell repertoires in COVID-19. Profiled with immunoSEQ multiplex PCR; TCRdb holds only in-frame clones, not every one. The data contain roughly 120,000 clones, around 90% of them singletons. The sample taken for sequencing was peripheral blood. The receptors stem from a woman in her 50s with active or convalescent COVID-19. The CDR3 runs from the conserved cysteine through the conserved F or W. Each record gives: clone size, V gene, D gene, J gene, CDR3 protein, CDR3 DNA. D genes are given only for firm matches. The size field is filled for only some rows; it gives once, few, many or a size class.

clone_size: -
v_call: TRBV27
d_call: -
j_call: TRBJ2-5
cdr3_aa: CASSPRLRGGETQYF
cdr3_nt: TGTGCCAGCAGTCCGAGACTAAGGGGGGGGGAGACCCAGTACTTC

clone_size: -
v_call: TRBV7-9
d_call: -
j_call: TRBJ1-4
cdr3_aa: CASRLQGNEKLFF
cdr3_nt: TGTGCCAGCCGCTTACAGGGTAATGAAAAACTGTTTTTT

clone_size: -
v_call: TRBV3-1/TRBV3-2
d_call: TRBD2
j_call: TRBJ2-7
cdr3_aa: CASSHRREGEQYF
cdr3_nt: TGTGCCAGCAGCCATCGGCGGGAGGGCGAGCAGTACTTC

clone_size: -
v_call: TRBV29-1
d_call: TRBD1
j_call: TRBJ2-7
cdr3_aa: CSVTGTGGDLASEQYF
cdr3_nt: TGCAGCGTTACCGGGACAGGGGGCGATTTGGCGAGTGAGCAGTACTTC

clone_size: -
v_call: TRBV9
d_call: TRBD2
j_call: TRBJ2-3
cdr3_aa: CASSAPLAGGTDTQYF
cdr3_nt: TGTGCCAGCAGCGCACCACTAGCGGGAGGCACAGATACGCAGTATTTT

clone_size: -
v_call: TRBV7-2
d_call: TRBD1
j_call: TRBJ2-7
cdr3_aa: CASSWGQPYEQYF
cdr3_nt: TGTGCCAGCAGCTGGGGACAGCCCTACGAGCAGTACTTC

clone_size: -
v_call: TRBV4-3
d_call: TRBD2
j_call: TRBJ2-1
cdr3_aa: CASSQDVLAGTHPNNEQFF
cdr3_nt: TGCGCCAGCAGCCAAGATGTACTAGCGGGAACCCACCCCAACAATGAGCAGTTCTTC

clone_size: -
v_call: TRBV18
d_call: -
j_call: TRBJ1-2
cdr3_aa: CASSPGVEIGYGYTF
cdr3_nt: TGTGCCAGCTCACCCGGAGTAGAGATAGGCTATGGCTACACCTTC

clone_size: -
v_call: TRBV21-1
d_call: -
j_call: TRBJ2-1
cdr3_aa: CASSISSGSLNEQFF
cdr3_nt: TGTGCCAGCAGCATATCGAGCGGGAGCCTCAATGAGCAGTTCTTC

clone_size: -
v_call: TRBV2
d_call: TRBD1
j_call: TRBJ1-1
cdr3_aa: CASADRAYTEAFF
cdr3_nt: TGTGCCAGCGCCGACAGGGCCTACACTGAAGCTTTCTTT

clone_size: -
v_call: TRBV19
d_call: TRBD2
j_call: TRBJ2-3
cdr3_aa: CASSKKGLAGIPGDTDTQYF
cdr3_nt: TGTGCCAGTAGCAAAAAAGGACTAGCGGGGATTCCGGGGGACACAGATACGCAGTATTTT

clone_size: -
v_call: TRBV27
d_call: -
j_call: TRBJ1-2
cdr3_aa: CASSPDGRGGYGYTF
cdr3_nt: TGTGCCAGCAGTCCTGACGGACGGGGTGGATATGGCTACACCTTC

clone_size: -
v_call: TRBV2
d_call: -
j_call: TRBJ2-3
cdr3_aa: CASSEIRVTSTDTQYF
cdr3_nt: TGTGCCAGCAGTGAAATCCGGGTTACAAGCACAGATACGCAGTATTTT

clone_size: once
v_call: TRBV28
d_call: -
j_call: TRBJ1-5
cdr3_aa: CASSADSLQPQHF
cdr3_nt: TGTGCCAGCAGTGCCGACAGCCTACAGCCCCAGCATTTT

clone_size: -
v_call: TRBV9
d_call: -
j_call: TRBJ2-5
cdr3_aa: CASSVDTFQETQYF
cdr3_nt: TGTGCCAGCAGCGTAGATACTTTCCAAGAGACCCAGTACTTC

clone_size: -
v_call: TRBV29-1
d_call: TRBD2
j_call: TRBJ2-3
cdr3_aa: CSVDSLAGDTDTQYF
cdr3_nt: TGCAGCGTTGATTCGTTAGCGGGGGACACAGATACGCAGTATTTT

clone_size: few
v_call: TRBV5-1
d_call: -
j_call: TRBJ1-1
cdr3_aa: CASSLAAGLGNTEAFF
cdr3_nt: TGCGCCAGCAGCTTGGCCGCAGGATTGGGGAACACTGAAGCTTTCTTT

clone_size: -
v_call: TRBV2
d_call: TRBD1
j_call: TRBJ2-3
cdr3_aa: CASAGQGARTDTQYF
cdr3_nt: TGTGCCAGCGCAGGACAGGGGGCCCGCACAGATACGCAGTATTTT

clone_size: few
v_call: TRBV20-1
d_call: TRBD2
j_call: TRBJ2-1
cdr3_aa: CSASGISWEGFGDYNEQFF
cdr3_nt: TGCAGTGCTAGTGGTATTTCGTGGGAGGGCTTTGGAGACTACAATGAGCAGTTCTTC

clone_size: -
v_call: TRBV7-3
d_call: -
j_call: TRBJ1-1
cdr3_aa: CASSLVGRGNTEAFF
cdr3_nt: TGTGCCAGCAGCTTAGTTGGCAGGGGAAACACTGAAGCTTTCTTT

clone_size: -
v_call: TRBV10-3
d_call: TRBD1
j_call: TRBJ1-2
cdr3_aa: CAISESIRTGVSVNGYTF
cdr3_nt: TGTGCCATCAGTGAGTCGATTAGGACAGGGGTCTCGGTGAATGGCTACACCTTC

clone_size: -
v_call: TRBV7-6
d_call: -
j_call: TRBJ2-5
cdr3_aa: CASSLGGGRGETQYF
cdr3_nt: TGTGCCAGCAGCTTAGGGGGGGGCAGGGGAGAGACCCAGTACTTC

clone_size: -
v_call: TRBV13
d_call: -
j_call: TRBJ2-3
cdr3_aa: CASSSQEDTQYF
cdr3_nt: TGTGCCAGCAGCTCGCAAGAGGATACGCAGTATTTT

clone_size: -
v_call: TRBV7-2
d_call: TRBD2
j_call: TRBJ2-1
cdr3_aa: CASSQGLAGVEQFF
cdr3_nt: TGTGCCAGCAGCCAAGGACTAGCGGGAGTTGAGCAGTTCTTC

clone_size: -
v_call: TRBV6-2/TRBV6-3
d_call: -
j_call: TRBJ2-3
cdr3_aa: CASSRGTRDTQYF
cdr3_nt: TGTGCCAGCAGCCGCGGCACTAGGGATACGCAGTATTTT

clone_size: -
v_call: TRBV10-3
d_call: -
j_call: TRBJ1-3
cdr3_aa: CAISDSPGDTIYF
cdr3_nt: TGTGCCATCAGTGACAGCCCCGGGGACACCATATATTTT

clone_size: -
v_call: TRBV12-3/TRBV12-4
d_call: TRBD1
j_call: TRBJ1-2
cdr3_aa: CASSGQGYGYTF
cdr3_nt: TGTGCCAGCAGCGGACAGGGGTATGGCTACACCTTC

clone_size: -
v_call: TRBV2
d_call: -
j_call: TRBJ2-3
cdr3_aa: CASRGGLHTDTQYF
cdr3_nt: TGTGCCAGCAGGGGTGGGCTCCACACAGATACGCAGTATTTT

clone_size: -
v_call: TRBV3-1/TRBV3-2
d_call: -
j_call: TRBJ1-2
cdr3_aa: CASSQGVVKHGYTF
cdr3_nt: TGTGCCAGCAGCCAAGGTGTGGTGAAGCATGGCTACACCTTC

clone_size: -
v_call: TRBV30
d_call: -
j_call: TRBJ2-5
cdr3_aa: CAWSVPRGLRETQYF
cdr3_nt: TGTGCCTGGAGTGTACCCAGGGGATTAAGGGAGACCCAGTACTTC

clone_size: -
v_call: TRBV28
d_call: -
j_call: TRBJ2-1
cdr3_aa: CASSLTSYNEQFF
cdr3_nt: TGTGCCAGCAGTTTGACTAGTTACAATGAGCAGTTCTTC

clone_size: once
v_call: TRBV11-2
d_call: -
j_call: TRBJ2-5
cdr3_aa: CASTRTGVGETQYF
cdr3_nt: TGTGCCAGCACGCGAACGGGAGTAGGGGAGACCCAGTACTTC

clone_size: -
v_call: TRBV29-1
d_call: -
j_call: TRBJ2-3
cdr3_aa: CSARQGGTDTQYF
cdr3_nt: TGCAGCGCAAGACAGGGAGGAACAGATACGCAGTATTTT

clone_size: -
v_call: TRBV9
d_call: -
j_call: TRBJ1-6
cdr3_aa: CASSAATGRSPLHF
cdr3_nt: TGTGCCAGCAGCGCGGCGACAGGTCGTTCACCCCTCCACTTT

clone_size: -
v_call: TRBV27
d_call: -
j_call: TRBJ2-1
cdr3_aa: CASSQVGNEQFF
cdr3_nt: TGTGCCAGCAGTCAGGTTGGCAATGAGCAGTTCTTC

clone_size: -
v_call: TRBV12-3/TRBV12-4
d_call: -
j_call: TRBJ2-7
cdr3_aa: CASSFSSLREQYF
cdr3_nt: TGTGCCAGCAGTTTTTCTTCCCTACGAGAGCAGTACTTC

clone_size: once
v_call: TRBV5-4
d_call: -
j_call: TRBJ1-1
cdr3_aa: CASSLDRATEAFF
cdr3_nt: TGTGCCAGCAGCTTGGACAGGGCGACTGAAGCTTTCTTT

clone_size: -
v_call: TRBV27
d_call: -
j_call: TRBJ2-5
cdr3_aa: CASSLLGGQETQYF
cdr3_nt: TGTGCCAGCAGTTTATTGGGGGGCCAAGAGACCCAGTACTTC